What follows are 32 T cell receptor beta chains derived from one specimen sequenced in a study of T cell clones after liver transplantation. TCRdb's copy holds only in-frame clones and misses some; the assay was immunoSEQ multiplex PCR. Here the sample spans 45,000 to 60,000 clones, 84% being singletons. The sample here was CD4+ T cells from blood, taken before liver transplant. The receptor source for this set is a human donor who received a liver transplant.

CDR3 in amino acids: CASSLRDEQFF. CDR3 in DNA: TGCGCCAGCAGTCTCCGGGATGAGCAGTTCTTC. The chain employs TRBV5-1 and TRBJ2-1; D is ambiguous. The V gene's germline CDR1 is SGHRS and CDR2 YFSETQ. V was shortened by 5 bases and J by 8 bases, with 8 bases between the two germline ends. The CDR3 is made up of 11 amino acids.

The V call is TRBV2, the J call TRBJ2-3; D gene unclear. Germline values: CDR1 SNHLY, CDR2 FYNNEI. V lost 7 bases to trimming and J lost 1 base, with 12 bases between them. The CDR3 loop spans 14 amino acids. CDR3 sequence (DNA): TGTGCCAGCAAAGGCCCAGTAGGCACAGATACGCAGTATTTT. Protein sequence: CASKGPVGTDTQYF.

The chain carries TRBV28 and TRBJ2-3; D is ambiguous. Per the germline V gene, CDR1 is MDHEN and CDR2 is SYDVKM. Deletions cut 6 bases from V and 2 bases from J, with 15 bases between. CDR3 length: 15 amino acids. CDR3: CASSPTGLVTDTQYF. CDR3 in DNA: TGTGCCAGCAGCCCCACGGGTCTGGTCACAGATACGCAGTATTTT.

The V and J genes are TRBV18 and TRBJ2-3, with D unclear. V was shortened by 3 bases and J by 0 bases, with 7 bases between the two germline ends. Germline V CDR1 and CDR2: KGHSH, LQKENI. CDR3 length equals 14 residues. The CDR3, as DNA: TGTGCCAGCTCACCTACGACCAGCACAGATACGCAGTATTTT. Protein sequence: CASSPTTSTDTQYF.

The rearrangement links TRBV5-1 to TRBJ2-3, with D possibly matching TRBD2 (5 bases). Between the trimmed V and J ends, which lost 4 bases and 5 bases, there was a span of 14 bases. The germline gives CDR1 SGHRS, CDR2 YFSETQ. CDR3 length: 14 amino acids. This chain's CDR3 is CASSPAGKQDTQYF. CDR3 DNA sequence: TGCGCCAGCAGCCCCGCCGGGAAACAAGATACGCAGTATTTT. The whole variable domain, filled in from reference TRBV5-1 and TRBJ2-3, reads KAGVTQTPRYLIKTRGQQVTLSCSPISGHRSVSWYQQTPGQGLQFLFEYFSETQRNKGNFPGRFSGRQFSNSRSEMNVSTLELGDSALYLCASSPAGKQDTQYFGPGTRLTVL.

This chain links TRBV2 with TRBJ2-7, with D perhaps TRBD1 or TRBD2 (5 bases each). Deletions cut 4 bases from V and 3 bases from J, with 13 bases between. Germline CDR1 SNHLY, CDR2 FYNNEI. The CDR3 has 14 amino acids. This chain's CDR3 is CASSGDVRDYEQYF. CDR3 bases: TGTGCCAGCAGTGGGGACGTAAGGGACTACGAGCAGTACTTC.

V is TRBV6-1 and J is TRBJ1-4; D is perhaps TRBD1 (6 bases). Germline assignment: CDR1 MNHNS and CDR2 SASEGT. This CDR3 has 15 amino acids. Between the trimmed V and J ends, which lost 7 bases and 5 bases, there was a span of 17 bases. The chain's CDR3 is CASNAYRAPNEKLFF. The CDR3 region has the DNA TGTGCCAGCAATGCTTACAGGGCTCCCAATGAAAAACTGTTTTTT.

This clone was found once. J is TRBJ2-7 and V is TRBV5-1; D is undetermined. V shed 0 bases and J shed 0 bases, with 10 bases lying between them. The germline V gene has CDR1 SGHRS and CDR2 YFSETQ. There are 15 residues in the CDR3. CDR3 DNA sequence: TGCGCCAGCAGCTTGGAACCTGATTCCTCCTACGAGCAGTACTTC. This encodes CASSLEPDSSYEQYF.

The chain recombines TRBV4-3 with TRBJ2-3; the D is unclear. CDR3 length: 14 amino acids. V gave up 5 bases and J gave up 14 bases, with 23 bases separating them. Germline V gene lookup returns CDR1 LGHNA and CDR2 YSLEER. The CDR3 loop is CASSEDRIVKSLYF. The DNA for the CDR3 is TGCGCCAGCAGCGAGGACCGAATCGTTAAAAGTCTGTATTTT.

The rearrangement links TRBV27 to TRBJ1-4, with 8 bases lining up with TRBD1. The ends lost 3 bases at V and 7 bases at J; junction bases unmatched: 10. Germline V gives CDR1 MNHEY, CDR2 SMNVEV (reference sequence). This CDR3 spans 16 amino acids. CDR3 region: CASSFRTGTGREKLFF. The CDR3 nucleotides are TGTGCCAGCAGTTTCCGAACCGGGACAGGTCGTGAAAAACTGTTTTTT.

The chain carries TRBV20-1 and TRBJ2-5; no clear D. The CDR3 sequence is 11 residues long. V gave up 7 bases and J gave up 5 bases, with 11 bases separating them. The germline CDR1 and CDR2 sequences are DFQATT and SNEGSKA (reference sequence). CDR3 nucleotide sequence: TGCAGTGGATGGTTCATGGAGACCCAGTACTTC. This encodes CSGWFMETQYF.

The rearrangement links TRBV29-1 to TRBJ2-1; D may match TRBD1 or TRBD2 (5 bases each). Trimming shortened V by 6 bases and J by 15 bases, and 27 bases separated the two germline ends. CDR3 length equals 14 residues. Germline V gene lookup returns CDR1 SQVTM and CDR2 ANQGSEA. CDR3 amino acids: CSVHDWQGDVTWFF. CDR3 bases: TGCAGCGTCCATGACTGGCAGGGAGACGTAACTTGGTTCTTC.

The CDR3 loop is CASSSRVSGNTIYF. CDR3 coding DNA: TGTGCCAGCAGTTCTAGAGTCTCTGGAAACACCATATATTTT. V gene TRBV28 combines with J gene TRBJ1-3; no definite D call. In germline, CDR1 is MDHEN, CDR2 SYDVKM. The CDR3 length is 14 residues. V dropped 4 bases and J dropped 0 bases, with 7 bases sitting between them.

The chain links TRBV10-3 to TRBJ2-3, with D possibly called TRBD1 or TRBD2 (6 bases each). There are 16 residues in the CDR3. Per the germline V gene, CDR1 is ENHRY and CDR2 is SYGVKD. The ends were cut back, 8 bases at V and 4 bases at J, with 22 bases in the middle. The CDR3 DNA reads TGTGCCATCGGGGAGGACAGCGGAGCCGTCCCAGATACGCAGTATTTT. Residues: CAIGEDSGAVPDTQYF.

The sample holds one count of this clone. The chain is built from TRBV11-2 and TRBJ1-5; TRBD1 aligns across 7 bases. Germline trimming cut 5 bases from V and 4 bases from J; bases unmatched to any gene: 5. Germline V gives CDR1 SGHAT, CDR2 FQNNGV. The CDR3 covers 14 residues. The CDR3: CASSQEGANQPQHF. In nucleotides, the CDR3 is TGTGCCAGCAGCCAGGAGGGGGCAAATCAGCCCCAGCATTTT.

The chain combines TRBV30 with TRBJ1-2, with TRBD1 identical over 10 bases. The CDR3 totals 15 residues. Germline CDR1 is GTSNPN and CDR2 is SVGIG (reference sequence). Losses at the gene ends were 2 bases for V and 4 bases for J; bases not matched to a gene: 7. CDR3 nucleotide sequence: TGTGCCTGGAGTATTGGCGGGACAGGGGCCTATGGCTACACCTTC. Protein: CAWSIGGTGAYGYTF.

V usage is TRBV5-6 and J usage is TRBJ1-2; 10 bases are shared with TRBD1. V lost 3 bases to trimming and J lost 7 bases; unmatched junction nucleotides: 3. Germline V gene data show CDR1 as SGHDT and CDR2 as YYEEEE. This CDR3 is built from 13 residues. The CDR3 DNA is TGTGCCAGCAGCTCGGACAGGGGGGGTGGCTACACCTTC. Protein product: CASSSDRGGGYTF. The whole variable domain, filled in from reference TRBV5-6 and TRBJ1-2, reads DAGVTQSPTHLIKTRGQQVTLRCSPKSGHDTVSWYQQALGQGPQFIFQYYEEEERQRGNFPDRFSGHQFPNYSSELNVNALLLGDSALYLCASSSDRGGGYTFGSGTRLTVV.

This chain connects TRBV4-1 to TRBJ1-2, with a possible D match to TRBD1 (5 bases). V lost 5 bases to trimming and J lost 8 bases, with 15 bases between them. This CDR3 comprises 13 residues. Germline V gene data show CDR1 as MGHRA and CDR2 as YSYEKL. The CDR3 spells CASSYGTVTGYTF. The CDR3 coding sequence is TGCGCCAGCAGCTACGGGACTGTGACCGGCTACACCTTC.

The rearrangement joins TRBV4-1 to TRBJ1-2, with D hard to call. The germline V gene has CDR1 MGHRA and CDR2 YSYEKL. The CDR3 runs 16 residues. V dropped 0 bases and J dropped 7 bases, with 18 bases sitting between them. The chain's CDR3 is CASSQDVQPVGGGYTF. For the CDR3, the DNA is TGCGCCAGCAGCCAAGACGTCCAGCCGGTTGGAGGTGGCTACACCTTC.

The gene calls are TRBV10-3 and TRBJ2-7; D is undetermined. Germline-derived CDR1 and CDR2 are ENHRY and SYGVKD. V was pared by 0 bases and J by 7 bases, with 7 bases between. There are 12 residues in the CDR3. The CDR3 DNA is TGTGCCATCAGTGAGTCGAGCGTAGAGCAGTACTTC. The encoded protein is CAISESSVEQYF.

The gene calls are TRBV7-2 and TRBJ1-5, with 8 bases that match TRBD1. The CDR3 totals 13 residues. CDR1 and CDR2 (germline): SGHTA, FQGNSA. With V trimmed by 4 bases and J by 9 bases, 5 bases remained unmatched. CDR3 region: CASSSSGQGPQHF. For the CDR3, the DNA is TGTGCCAGCAGCTCGTCAGGACAGGGGCCCCAGCATTTT.

The gene calls are TRBV6-1 and TRBJ1-6, with 8 bases aligning to TRBD1. The CDR3 loop spans 14 amino acids. J lost 9 bases, V lost 6 bases, and 7 bases had no gene match. Germline V CDR1 and CDR2: MNHNS, SASEGT. CDR3 loop: CASRTGQGTSPLHF. The CDR3 DNA reads as TGTGCCAGCAGGACCGGACAGGGAACTTCACCCCTCCACTTT.

V gene TRBV2 combines with J gene TRBJ1-5; D might be TRBD1 (5 bases). Trimming shortened V by 8 bases and J by 0 bases, and 17 bases separated the two germline ends. This CDR3 is built from 16 residues. Germline V gene lookup returns CDR1 SNHLY and CDR2 FYNNEI. CDR3 in amino acids: CASAYGGGVSNQPQHF. CDR3 DNA: TGTGCCAGCGCCTACGGGGGAGGAGTTAGCAATCAGCCCCAGCATTTT.

The chain links TRBV7-2 to TRBJ1-2; no clear D gene. In germline, CDR1 is SGHTA, CDR2 FQGNSA. The CDR3 runs 15 residues. The V end lost 0 bases, the J end lost 4 bases, and 12 bases lay between the germline ends. CDR3 nucleotide sequence: TGTGCCAGCAGCTTAGCGACCGGGTTCGCCTATGGCTACACCTTC. Translated, it gives CASSLATGFAYGYTF. The full variable domain, rest sourced from reference TRBV7-2 and TRBJ1-2, is GAGVSQSPSNKVTEKGKDVELRCDPISGHTALYWYRQSLGQGLEFLIYFQGNSAPDKSGLPSDRFSAERTGGSVSTLTIQRTQQEDSAVYLCASSLATGFAYGYTFGSGTRLTVV.

CDR3 nucleotides: TGTGCCAGCAGTGAATTAGCGGGGTTTAACACCGGGGAGCTGTTTTTT. It translates to CASSELAGFNTGELFF. The chain carries TRBV6-1 and TRBJ2-2, with 8 positions matching TRBD2. The CDR3 is 16 residues long. The trim removed 2 bases at V and 2 bases at J, leaving 4 bases unmatched. Germline V gene sequence: CDR1 MNHNS, CDR2 SASEGT.

The V and J genes are TRBV10-1 and TRBJ2-7; tentative D call: TRBD1 (5 bases). This CDR3 contains 16 residues. V dropped 2 bases and J dropped 0 bases, with 14 bases sitting between them. Germline values: CDR1 WNHNN, CDR2 SYGVQD (reference sequence). The CDR3 loop is CASSEPNRKSSYEQYF. The CDR3 DNA follows: TGCGCCAGCAGTGAGCCTAACAGGAAGAGCTCCTACGAGCAGTACTTC.

The J gene is TRBJ2-2, the V gene TRBV9; D perhaps matches TRBD1 (6 bases). Germline V gene data show CDR1 as SGDLS and CDR2 as YYNGEE. Trimming stripped 3 bases from V and 1 base from J, with 16 bases between. CDR3 length: 17 amino acids. CDR3 in amino acids: CASSASRGQLNTGELFF. As DNA, the CDR3 is TGTGCCAGCAGCGCCTCCCGAGGACAGCTGAACACCGGGGAGCTGTTTTTT.

The V and J genes are TRBV7-2 and TRBJ2-6; D unresolved. V shed 5 bases and J shed 3 bases, with 14 bases lying between them. This CDR3 is 16 amino acids long. Germline V gene sequence: CDR1 SGHTA, CDR2 FQGNSA. The DNA for the CDR3 is TGTGCCAGCAGCCGCAGTTTAGATGTTGGGGCCAACGTCCTGACTTTC. Its translation: CASSRSLDVGANVLTF.

CDR3 sequence reads: CASIRRTDNEQFF. The CDR3 DNA follows: TGTGCCAGCATACGGCGGACCGACAATGAGCAGTTCTTC. The gene calls are TRBV7-8 and TRBJ2-1, with D hard to call. This CDR3 region has 13 residues. In germline, CDR1 is SGHVS, CDR2 FQNEAQ. The V end lost 7 bases, the J end lost 5 bases, and 12 bases lay between the germline ends.

This chain links TRBV5-1 with TRBJ2-2; D unresolved. CDR3 size: 14 residues. V was cut by 1 base and J by 1 base, with 5 bases left in between. Germline CDR1 is SGHRS and CDR2 is YFSETQ. CDR3 protein: CASSLRQNTGELFF. CDR3 nucleotide sequence: TGCGCCAGCAGCTTGAGGCAGAACACCGGGGAGCTGTTTTTT.

The V call is TRBV4-3, the J call TRBJ2-3, with a tentative D call TRBD2 (5 bases). Germline lookup yields CDR1 LGHNA and CDR2 YSLEER. V lost 0 bases and J lost 4, with 8 bases in between. This CDR3 spans 14 amino acids. CDR3 residues: CASSQEGRADTQYF. In DNA, the CDR3 is TGCGCCAGCAGCCAAGAAGGGCGGGCAGATACGCAGTATTTT.

The V and J genes are TRBV19 and TRBJ2-7; TRBD1 aligns across 7 bases. The CDR3 is 13 residues long. V dropped 6 bases and J dropped 2; count of bases not matched to a gene: 4. Looked up from germline, CDR1 is LNHDA and CDR2 is SQIVND (reference sequence). The CDR3 spells CASRTGKTYEQYF. The CDR3, as DNA: TGTGCCAGTAGGACAGGGAAAACCTACGAGCAGTACTTC.